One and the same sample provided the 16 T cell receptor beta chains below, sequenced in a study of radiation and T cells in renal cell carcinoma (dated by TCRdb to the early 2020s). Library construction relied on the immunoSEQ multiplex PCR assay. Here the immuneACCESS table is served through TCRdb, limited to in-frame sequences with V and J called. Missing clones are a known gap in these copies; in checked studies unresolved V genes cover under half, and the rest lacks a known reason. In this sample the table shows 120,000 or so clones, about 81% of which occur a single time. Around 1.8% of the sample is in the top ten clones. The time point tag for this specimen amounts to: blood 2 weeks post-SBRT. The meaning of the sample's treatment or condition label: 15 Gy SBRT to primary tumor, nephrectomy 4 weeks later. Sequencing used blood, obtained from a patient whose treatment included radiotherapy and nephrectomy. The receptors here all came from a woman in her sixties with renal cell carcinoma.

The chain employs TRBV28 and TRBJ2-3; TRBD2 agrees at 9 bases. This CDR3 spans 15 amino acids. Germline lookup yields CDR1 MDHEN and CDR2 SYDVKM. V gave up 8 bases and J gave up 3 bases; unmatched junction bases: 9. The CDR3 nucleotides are TGTGCCAGCCGTGGGTTGCGGGAGGGGACAGATACGCAGTATTTT. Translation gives CASRGLREGTDTQYF. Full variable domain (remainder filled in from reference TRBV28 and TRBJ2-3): DVKVTQSSRYLVKRTGEKVFLECVQDMDHENMFWYRQDPGLGLRLIYFSYDVKMKEKGDIPEGYSVSREKKERFSLILESASTNQTSMYLCASRGLREGTDTQYFGPGTRLTVL.

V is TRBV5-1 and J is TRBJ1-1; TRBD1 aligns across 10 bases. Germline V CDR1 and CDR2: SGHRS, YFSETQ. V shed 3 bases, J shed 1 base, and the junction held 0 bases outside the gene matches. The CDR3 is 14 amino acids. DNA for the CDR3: TGCGCCAGCAGCTGGGACAGGGGGAACACTGAAGCTTTCTTT. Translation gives CASSWDRGNTEAFF.

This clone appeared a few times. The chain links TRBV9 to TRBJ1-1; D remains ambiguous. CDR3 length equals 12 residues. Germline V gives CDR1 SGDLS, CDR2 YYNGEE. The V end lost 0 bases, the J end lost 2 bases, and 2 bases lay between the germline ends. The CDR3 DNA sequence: TGTGCCAGCAGCGTAGACAACACTGAAGCTTTCTTT. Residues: CASSVDNTEAFF.

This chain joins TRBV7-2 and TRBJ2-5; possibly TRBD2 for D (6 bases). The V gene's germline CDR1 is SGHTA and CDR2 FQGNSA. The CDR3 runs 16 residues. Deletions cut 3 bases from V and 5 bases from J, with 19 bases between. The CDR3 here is CASSLVVGGGGETQYF. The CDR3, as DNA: TGTGCCAGCAGCTTGGTGGTCGGGGGAGGCGGCGAGACCCAGTACTTC.

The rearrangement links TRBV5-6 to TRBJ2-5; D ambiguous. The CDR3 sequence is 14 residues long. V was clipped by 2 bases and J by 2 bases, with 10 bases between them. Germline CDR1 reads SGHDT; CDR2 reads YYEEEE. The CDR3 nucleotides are TGTGCCAGCAGCTTAAGGTACCATCAAGAGACCCAGTACTTC. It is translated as CASSLRYHQETQYF.

The chain's CDR3 is CASSLVDSLRSPLHF. DNA of the CDR3: TGTGCCAGCAGCTTGGTGGACAGCCTGAGGTCACCCCTCCACTTT. This chain links TRBV5-6 with TRBJ1-6; perhaps TRBD1 as D (6 bases). The CDR3 extends over 15 amino acids. In germline, CDR1 is SGHDT, CDR2 YYEEEE. Trimming stripped 0 bases from V and 10 bases from J, with 14 bases between. Based on the CDR3 plus reference TRBV5-6 and TRBJ1-6, the full variable domain is DAGVTQSPTHLIKTRGQQVTLRCSPKSGHDTVSWYQQALGQGPQFIFQYYEEEERQRGNFPDRFSGHQFPNYSSELNVNALLLGDSALYLCASSLVDSLRSPLHFGNGTRLTVT.

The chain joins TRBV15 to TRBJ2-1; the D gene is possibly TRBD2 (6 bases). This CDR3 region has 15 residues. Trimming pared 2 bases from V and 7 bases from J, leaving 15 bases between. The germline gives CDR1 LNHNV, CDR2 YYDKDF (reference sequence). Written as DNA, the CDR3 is TGTGCCACCAGCAGATGGGCGGGAAGGGCAAATGAGCAGTTCTTC. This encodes CATSRWAGRANEQFF.

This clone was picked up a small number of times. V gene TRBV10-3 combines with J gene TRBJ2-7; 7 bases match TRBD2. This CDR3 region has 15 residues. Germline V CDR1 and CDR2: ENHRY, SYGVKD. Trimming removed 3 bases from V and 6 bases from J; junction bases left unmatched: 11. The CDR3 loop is CAISDAGEGVFEQYF. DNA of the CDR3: TGTGCCATCAGTGACGCGGGGGAAGGGGTTTTCGAGCAGTACTTC.

CDR3 coding DNA: TGTGCCAGCAGTTTCGCCCAGGACCTCTATGGCTACACCTTC. Translation: CASSFAQDLYGYTF. V and J are TRBV28 and TRBJ1-2; D is unresolved. The CDR3 length is 14 residues. With 3 bases removed from V and 4 bases from J, the gap between germline ends came to 12 bases. Germline V lookup: CDR1 MDHEN, CDR2 SYDVKM.

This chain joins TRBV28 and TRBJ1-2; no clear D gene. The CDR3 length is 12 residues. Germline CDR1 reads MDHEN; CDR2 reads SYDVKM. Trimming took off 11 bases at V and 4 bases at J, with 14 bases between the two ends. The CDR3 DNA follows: TGTGCCGTTCAGGCGGGTACCTATGGCTACACCTTC. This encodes CAVQAGTYGYTF.

CDR3 loop: CASSLWDHQPQHF. The CDR3 nucleotides are TGTGCCAGCAGTCTGTGGGACCATCAGCCCCAGCATTTT. V and J are TRBV6-1 and TRBJ1-5; possible D gene TRBD1, 5 bases. Per the germline V gene, CDR1 is MNHNS and CDR2 is SASEGT. The CDR3 is 13 residues long. V shed 5 bases and J shed 5 bases, with 10 bases lying between them.

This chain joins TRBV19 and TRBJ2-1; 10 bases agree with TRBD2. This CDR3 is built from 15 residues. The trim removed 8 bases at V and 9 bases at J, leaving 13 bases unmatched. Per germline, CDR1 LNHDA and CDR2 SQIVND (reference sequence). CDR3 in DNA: TGTGCCAGTTCGAAAGGAACTAGCGGGATCAGTGAGCAGTTCTTC. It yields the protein CASSKGTSGISEQFF.

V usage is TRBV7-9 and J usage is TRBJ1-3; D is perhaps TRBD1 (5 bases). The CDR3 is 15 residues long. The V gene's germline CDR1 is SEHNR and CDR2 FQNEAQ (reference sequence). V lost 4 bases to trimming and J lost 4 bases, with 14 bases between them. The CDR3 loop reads CASSSRGGVGNTIYF. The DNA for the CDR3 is TGTGCCAGCAGCTCGAGGGGAGGGGTCGGAAACACCATATATTTT. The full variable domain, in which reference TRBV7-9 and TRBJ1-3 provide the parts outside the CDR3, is DTGVSQNPRHKITKRGQNVTFRCDPISEHNRLYWYRQTLGQGPEFLTYFQNEAQLEKSRLLSDRFSAERPKGSFSTLEIQRTEQGDSAMYLCASSSRGGVGNTIYFGEGSWLTVV.

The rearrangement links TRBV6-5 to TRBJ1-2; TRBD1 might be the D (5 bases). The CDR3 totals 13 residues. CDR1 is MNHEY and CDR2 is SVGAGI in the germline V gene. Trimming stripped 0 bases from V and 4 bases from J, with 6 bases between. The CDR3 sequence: CASSYSRGYGYTF. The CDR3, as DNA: TGTGCCAGCAGTTACTCGAGGGGCTATGGCTACACCTTC.

CDR3 sequence (DNA): TGTGCCAGCAGTTTATCCCCTACCTACGAGCAGTACTTC. Amino acids: CASSLSPTYEQYF. The genes are TRBV27 and TRBJ2-7; D not certain. The ends were cut back, 0 bases at V and 2 bases at J, with 5 bases in the middle. The CDR3 runs 13 residues. CDR1 is MNHEY and CDR2 is SMNVEV in the germline V gene (reference sequence).

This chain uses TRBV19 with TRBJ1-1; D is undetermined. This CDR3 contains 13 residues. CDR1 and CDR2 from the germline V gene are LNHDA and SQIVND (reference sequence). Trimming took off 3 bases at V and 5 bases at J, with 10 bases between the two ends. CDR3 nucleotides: TGTGCCAGTAGTATGTCTCCCCGGACTGAAGCTTTCTTT. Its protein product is CASSMSPRTEAFF.